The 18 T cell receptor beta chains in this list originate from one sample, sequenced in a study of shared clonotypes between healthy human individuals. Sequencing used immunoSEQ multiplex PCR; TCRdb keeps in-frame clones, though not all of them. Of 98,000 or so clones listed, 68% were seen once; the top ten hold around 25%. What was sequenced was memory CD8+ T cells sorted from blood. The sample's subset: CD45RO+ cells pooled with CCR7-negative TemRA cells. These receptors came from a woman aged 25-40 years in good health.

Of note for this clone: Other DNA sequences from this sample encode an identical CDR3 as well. CDR3 coding DNA: TGTGCCAGCAGCTTACAGGGCGACACTGAAGCTTTCTTT. It translates to CASSLQGDTEAFF. The gene calls are TRBV7-2 and TRBJ1-1; a possible D gene is TRBD1 (5 bases). The CDR3 has 13 amino acids. Per germline, CDR1 SGHTA and CDR2 FQGNSA. Trimming shortened V by 2 bases and J by 3 bases, and 7 bases separated the two germline ends.

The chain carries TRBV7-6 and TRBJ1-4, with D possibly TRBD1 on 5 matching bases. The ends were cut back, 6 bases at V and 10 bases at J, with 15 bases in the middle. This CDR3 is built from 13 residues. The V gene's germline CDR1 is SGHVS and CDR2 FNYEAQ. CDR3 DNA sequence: TGTGCCAGCAGAGATGGGGGGGAAGGAAAACTGTTTTTT. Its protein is CASRDGGEGKLFF.

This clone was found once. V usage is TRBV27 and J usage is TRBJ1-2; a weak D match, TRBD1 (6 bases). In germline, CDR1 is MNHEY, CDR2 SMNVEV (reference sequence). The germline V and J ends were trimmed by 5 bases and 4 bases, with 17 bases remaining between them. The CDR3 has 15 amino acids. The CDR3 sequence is CASSQGGREIYGYTF. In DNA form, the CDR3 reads TGTGCCAGCAGTCAAGGGGGGAGGGAAATCTATGGCTACACCTTC.

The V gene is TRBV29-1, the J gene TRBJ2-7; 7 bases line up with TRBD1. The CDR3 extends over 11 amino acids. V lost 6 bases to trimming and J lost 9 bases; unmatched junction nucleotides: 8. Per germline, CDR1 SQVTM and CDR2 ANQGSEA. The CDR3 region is CSVRQGLGQYF. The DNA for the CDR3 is TGCAGCGTGCGACAGGGCCTCGGGCAGTACTTC.

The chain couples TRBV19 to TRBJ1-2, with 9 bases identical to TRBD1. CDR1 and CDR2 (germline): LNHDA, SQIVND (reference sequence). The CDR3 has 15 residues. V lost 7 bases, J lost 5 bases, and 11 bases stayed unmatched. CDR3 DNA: TGTGCCAGTACAACCATCAGTGACAGGGGGTATGGCTACACCTTC. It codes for CASTTISDRGYGYTF.

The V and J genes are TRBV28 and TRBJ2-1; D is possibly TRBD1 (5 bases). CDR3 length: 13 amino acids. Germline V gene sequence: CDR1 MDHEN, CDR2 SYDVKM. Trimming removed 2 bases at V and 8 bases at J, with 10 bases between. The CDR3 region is CASSLRGFDEQFF. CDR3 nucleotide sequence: TGTGCCAGCAGTTTAAGGGGCTTCGATGAGCAGTTCTTC.

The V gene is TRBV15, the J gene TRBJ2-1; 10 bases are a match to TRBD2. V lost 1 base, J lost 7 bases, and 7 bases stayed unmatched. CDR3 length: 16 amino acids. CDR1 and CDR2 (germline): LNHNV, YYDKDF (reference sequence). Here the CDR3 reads CATSRVRLAGVNEQFF. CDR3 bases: TGTGCCACCAGCAGAGTACGGCTAGCGGGAGTAAATGAGCAGTTCTTC.

CDR3 coding DNA: TGCGCCAGCAGCCCGGGACTAGCGGGAGGCCAAGAGACCCAGTACTTC. Protein sequence: CASSPGLAGGQETQYF. This chain connects TRBV5-1 to TRBJ2-5; TRBD2 matches 15 bases. V shed 4 bases, J shed 1 base, and the junction held 2 bases outside the gene matches. The CDR3 is 16 residues long. Germline-derived CDR1 and CDR2 are SGHRS and YFSETQ.

Here the CDR3 reads CASRREPAEGYTF. CDR3 DNA sequence: TGTGCCAGCCGTCGGGAGCCAGCGGAGGGCTACACCTTC. V is TRBV25-1 and J is TRBJ1-2; D unclear. Germline V gene data show CDR1 as MGHDK and CDR2 as SYGVNS. This CDR3 region has 13 residues. V lost 8 bases to trimming and J lost 8 bases, with 18 bases between them.

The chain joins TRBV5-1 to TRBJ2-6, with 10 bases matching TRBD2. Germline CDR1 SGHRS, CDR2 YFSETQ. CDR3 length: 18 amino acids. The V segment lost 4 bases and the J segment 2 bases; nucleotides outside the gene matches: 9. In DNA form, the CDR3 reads TGCGCCAGCAGCGAGGCACTAGCGGGAATGACTGGGGCCAACGTCCTGACTTTC. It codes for CASSEALAGMTGANVLTF.

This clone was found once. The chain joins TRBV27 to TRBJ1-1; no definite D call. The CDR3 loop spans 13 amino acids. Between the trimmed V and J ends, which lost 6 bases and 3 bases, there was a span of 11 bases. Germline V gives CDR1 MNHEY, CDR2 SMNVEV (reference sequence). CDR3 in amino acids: CASSVGLHTEAFF. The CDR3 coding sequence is TGTGCCAGCAGCGTCGGACTACACACTGAAGCTTTCTTT.

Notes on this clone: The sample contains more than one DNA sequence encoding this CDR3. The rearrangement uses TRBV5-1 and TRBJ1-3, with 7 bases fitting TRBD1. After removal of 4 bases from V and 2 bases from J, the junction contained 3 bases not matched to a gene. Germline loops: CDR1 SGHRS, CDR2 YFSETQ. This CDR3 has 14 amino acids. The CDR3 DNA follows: TGCGCCAGCAGCCCAGGGACAGCTGGAAACACCATATATTTT. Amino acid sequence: CASSPGTAGNTIYF.

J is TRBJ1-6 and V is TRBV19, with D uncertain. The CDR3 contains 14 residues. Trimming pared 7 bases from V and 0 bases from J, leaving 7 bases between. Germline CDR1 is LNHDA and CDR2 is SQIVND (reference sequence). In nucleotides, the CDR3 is TGTGCCAGTACGGAGAGCTCCTATAATTCACCCCTCCACTTT. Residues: CASTESSYNSPLHF. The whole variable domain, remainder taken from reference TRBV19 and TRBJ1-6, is DGGITQSPKYLFRKEGQNVTLSCEQNLNHDAMYWYRQDPGQGLRLIYYSQIVNDFQKGDIAEGYSVSREKKESFPLTVTSAQKNPTAFYLCASTESSYNSPLHFGNGTRLTVT.

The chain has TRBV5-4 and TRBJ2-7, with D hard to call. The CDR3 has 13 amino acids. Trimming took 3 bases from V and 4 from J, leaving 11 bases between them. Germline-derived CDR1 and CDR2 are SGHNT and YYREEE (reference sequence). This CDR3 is CASSSPPLYEQYF. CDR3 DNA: TGTGCCAGCAGCTCTCCCCCCTTGTACGAGCAGTACTTC.

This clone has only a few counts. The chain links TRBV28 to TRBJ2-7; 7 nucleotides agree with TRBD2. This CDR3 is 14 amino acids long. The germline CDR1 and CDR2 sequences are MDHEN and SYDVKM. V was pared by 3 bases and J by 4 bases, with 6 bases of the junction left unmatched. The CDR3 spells CASSFMGGYYEQYF. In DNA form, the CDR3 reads TGTGCCAGCAGTTTTATGGGGGGGTATTACGAGCAGTACTTC.

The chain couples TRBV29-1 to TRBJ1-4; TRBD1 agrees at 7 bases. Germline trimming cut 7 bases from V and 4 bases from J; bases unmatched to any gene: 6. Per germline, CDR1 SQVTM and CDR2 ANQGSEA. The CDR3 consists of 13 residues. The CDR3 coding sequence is TGCAGCGCCCGACAGGGACTTAATGAAAAACTGTTTTTT. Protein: CSARQGLNEKLFF.

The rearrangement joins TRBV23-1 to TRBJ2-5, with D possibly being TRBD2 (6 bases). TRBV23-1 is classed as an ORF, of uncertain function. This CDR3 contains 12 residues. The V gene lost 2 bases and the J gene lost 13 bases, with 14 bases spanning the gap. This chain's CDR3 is CASSQRMGLGYF. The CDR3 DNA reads TGCGCCAGCAGTCAACGAATGGGACTGGGGTACTTC.

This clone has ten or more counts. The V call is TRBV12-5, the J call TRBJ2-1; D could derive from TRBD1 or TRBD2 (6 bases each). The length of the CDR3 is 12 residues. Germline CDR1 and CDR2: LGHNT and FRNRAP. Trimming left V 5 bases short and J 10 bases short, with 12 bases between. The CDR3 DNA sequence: TGTGCTAGTGGTCCGGGGGCGGGGGAGCAGTTCTTC. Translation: CASGPGAGEQFF.